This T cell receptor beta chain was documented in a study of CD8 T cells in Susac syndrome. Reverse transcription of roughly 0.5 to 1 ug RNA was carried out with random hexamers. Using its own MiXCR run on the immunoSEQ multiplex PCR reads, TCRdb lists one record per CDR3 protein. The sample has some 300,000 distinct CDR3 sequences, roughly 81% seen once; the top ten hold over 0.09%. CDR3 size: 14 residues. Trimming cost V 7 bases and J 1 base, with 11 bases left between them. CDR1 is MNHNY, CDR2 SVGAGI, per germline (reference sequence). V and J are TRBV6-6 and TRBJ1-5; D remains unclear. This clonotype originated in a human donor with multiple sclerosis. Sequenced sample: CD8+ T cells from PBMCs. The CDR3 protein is CASTLTHSNQPQHF. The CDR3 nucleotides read TGTGCCAGCACCTTAACCCACAGCAATCAGCCCCAGCATTTT.